The TCR beta chain under discussion was sequenced for a study of Ad26.COV2.S vaccination and SARS-CoV-2 variants. CDR1 is MNHEY and CDR2 is SVGAGI in the germline V gene. V was cut by 6 bases and J by 7 bases, with 15 bases left in between. The CDR3 has 13 amino acids. Treatment meaning: roughly 19 received Ad26.COV2.S at low or high dose, single or two shots; roughly five received placebo; per-sample allocation not given. The samples date from day 63 after the first vaccine or placebo injection. The table came from immunoSEQ multiplex PCR; TCRdb's copy has only in-frame clones and leaves some out. The sample has hundreds of thousands of clones, about nine tenths seen once; the top ten hold around 6.4%.

V gene TRBV6-5 combines with J gene TRBJ2-5; maybe TRBD1 (5 bases). This TCR was sampled from a person aged 18-60 years who received the Ad26.COV2.S COVID-19 vaccine or a placebo. The sample consisted of peripheral blood, taken in a trial of Ad26.COV2.S vaccine versus placebo. CDR3 loop: CASSDDWGMTQYF. The CDR3 region has the DNA TGTGCCAGCAGCGATGACTGGGGCATGACCCAGTACTTC.